This T cell receptor (beta chain) was sequenced for a study of early T cells in non-severe SARS-CoV-2 infection. V was pared by 4 bases and J by 5 bases, with 5 bases of the junction left unmatched. The V gene's germline CDR1 is SQVTM and CDR2 ANQGSEA. This CDR3 region has 13 residues. From the 5' RACE reads, TCRdb called clonotypes with MiXCR, one entry per CDR3 protein. This table has 30,000 or so distinct CDR3 sequences, roughly 6.6% appearing once. This clonotype has a count of ten or more. The rearrangement joins TRBV29-1 to TRBJ2-7; 10 nucleotides line up with TRBD1. Sequenced sample: whole blood. The TCR comes from an adult who was a healthcare worker with PCR-confirmed SARS-CoV-2 infection or an uninfected control (not recorded which). DNA of the CDR3: TGCAGCGTTGGGGACAGGGGAGACCACGAGCAGTACTTC. Translating it yields CSVGDRGDHEQYF.